This TCR beta chain was profiled in a study of OX40 agonist ivuxolimab in advanced cancers. Study as a whole: Patients were given ivuxolimab, an antibody that agonizes OX40 (CD134).

CDR3 length equals 17 residues. Looked up from germline, CDR1 is MDHEN and CDR2 is SYDVKM. TCRdb's copy holds only in-frame clones and misses some; the assay was immunoSEQ multiplex PCR. The repertoire includes tens of thousands of clones, approximately 84% of them detected once, and roughly a sixth sits in the top ten. Comments on this clone: The antigen remains unidentified.

Study-wide results and limits: At 0.1 to 3.0 mg/kg, CD4+ and CD8+ blood T cells expanded clonally by week 6. Expanded clones were, on average, more numerous in CD8+ T cells than in CD4+.

The source material was CD4+ or CD8+ T cells sorted from blood, sampled in a trial of the OX40 agonist ivuxolimab. The receptor's source is an adult with an advanced solid tumor such as melanoma, head and neck, liver or kidney cancer. The rearrangement uses TRBV28 and TRBJ2-5; D is unclear. The J call may be mistaken, given a closer DNA end match to TRBJ2-7. The CDR3 here is CASSHERYRAVLYEQYF. CDR3 DNA: TGTGCCAGCAGCCACGAGAGATACCGGGCCGTCCTCTACGAGCAGTACTTC.